The 32 T cell receptor beta chains listed next were all sequenced from one sample in a study of blood T cell repertoires in COVID-19. Assay used: immunoSEQ multiplex PCR; TCRdb lists only in-frame clones, some missing. Of about 76,000 clones detected, approximately 88% appear once; the ten largest clones hold around 8%. Sequencing used peripheral blood. The receptors stem from a man in his thirties or forties with acute or convalescent COVID-19.

This chain joins TRBV28 and TRBJ2-1, with TRBD2 identical over 10 bases. The CDR3 consists of 16 residues. Germline assignment: CDR1 MDHEN and CDR2 SYDVKM. The V segment lost 5 bases and the J segment 7 bases; nucleotides outside the gene matches: 11. CDR3 loop: CASSTGLAGVRNEQFF. The CDR3 DNA is TGTGCCAGCAGTACCGGCCTAGCGGGAGTTCGGAATGAGCAGTTCTTC.

The chain joins TRBV18 to TRBJ1-5; TRBD1 is a possible D gene (6 bases). Trimming pared 3 bases from V and 5 bases from J, leaving 8 bases between. CDR1 and CDR2 (germline): KGHSH, LQKENI. This CDR3 has 13 residues. CDR3 protein: CASSPGQYQPQHF. DNA of the CDR3: TGTGCCAGCTCACCTGGACAGTATCAGCCCCAGCATTTT.

The V and J genes are TRBV6-1 and TRBJ2-5, with 8 bases fitting TRBD1. Looked up from germline, CDR1 is MNHNS and CDR2 is SASEGT. The CDR3 totals 16 residues. The J segment lost 4 bases and the V segment lost 4 bases, leaving 11 bases of the junction unmatched. CDR3 in DNA: TGTGCCAGCAGTGCAAAGACAGGGGTTTTGCTAGAGACCCAGTACTTC. It yields the protein CASSAKTGVLLETQYF.

V and J are TRBV28 and TRBJ2-6; TRBD1 might be the D (7 bases). The germline V and J ends were trimmed by 7 bases and 4 bases, with 11 bases remaining between them. The germline V gene has CDR1 MDHEN and CDR2 SYDVKM. The CDR3 runs to 14 residues. CDR3 residues: CASTEGAGANVLTF. CDR3 in DNA: TGTGCCAGCACGGAGGGGGCGGGGGCCAACGTCCTGACTTTC.

This clone was counted between two and nine times. V and J are TRBV28 and TRBJ1-2; a weak D match, TRBD1 (5 bases). V was cut by 6 bases and J by 3 bases, with 11 bases left in between. CDR3 length: 13 residues. CDR1 and CDR2 from the germline V gene are MDHEN and SYDVKM. The CDR3 reads CASRGLSHYGYTF. In DNA form, the CDR3 reads TGTGCCAGCAGGGGACTCAGCCACTATGGCTACACCTTC.

The chain employs TRBV5-6 and TRBJ2-1, with D perhaps matching TRBD2 (6 bases). Germline-derived CDR1 and CDR2 are SGHDT and YYEEEE. This CDR3 comprises 16 residues. V lost 4 bases and J lost 4, with 18 bases in between. The CDR3 region has the DNA TGTGCCAGCAGCCCCGCGGCGGGACCCCCGTACAATGAGCAGTTCTTC. It yields the protein CASSPAAGPPYNEQFF.

The sample holds a few counts of this clone. The chain carries TRBV30 and TRBJ1-2; 8 bases map to TRBD1. Trimming removed 0 bases from V and 4 bases from J; junction bases left unmatched: 1. CDR3 size: 13 residues. The germline gives CDR1 GTSNPN, CDR2 SVGIG (reference sequence). Written as DNA, the CDR3 is TGTGCCTGGAGTGTAGGGACAGGCTATGGCTACACCTTC. Translation: CAWSVGTGYGYTF.

Concerning this clone: Mismatch with germline at one junction end may stem from a read error. V gene TRBV18 combines with J gene TRBJ2-1; tentative D call: TRBD2 (5 bases). This CDR3 is built from 12 residues. Per the germline V gene, CDR1 is KGHSH and CDR2 is LQKENI. For the CDR3, the DNA is TGTGCCAGCTCAACCGGGTCTAGGGAGCGGTTCTTC. It translates to CASSTGSRERFF.

The chain has TRBV19 and TRBJ2-3; 8 bases are shared with TRBD2. Losses at the gene ends were 4 bases for V and 1 base for J; bases not matched to a gene: 4. Germline loops: CDR1 LNHDA, CDR2 SQIVND (reference sequence). CDR3 length: 15 amino acids. DNA for the CDR3: TGTGCCAGTAGTAAGACTAGCGCGCGCACAGATACGCAGTATTTT. It is translated as CASSKTSARTDTQYF.

The rearrangement joins TRBV12-3 or TRBV12-4 to TRBJ2-5; tentative D call: TRBD2 (6 bases). Trimming removed 4 bases at V and 1 base at J, with 7 bases between. The CDR3 has 13 amino acids. The CDR3 sequence: CASSWTIQETQYF. The CDR3 nucleotides are TGTGCCAGCAGTTGGACTATCCAAGAGACCCAGTACTTC.

This clone came up once. The rearrangement joins TRBV5-1 to TRBJ1-2; a weak D match, TRBD1 (5 bases). Germline CDR1 is SGHRS and CDR2 is YFSETQ. Deletions cut 4 bases from V and 4 bases from J, with 14 bases between. The CDR3 covers 14 residues. CDR3 loop: CASSQYGGTYGYTF. The CDR3 nucleotides are TGCGCCAGCAGCCAATACGGAGGGACCTATGGCTACACCTTC.

This chain joins TRBV30 and TRBJ2-3; D possibly corresponds to TRBD1 (5 bases). Between the trimmed V and J ends, which lost 0 bases and 1 base, there was a span of 11 bases. The CDR3 is 15 residues long. Germline V gives CDR1 GTSNPN, CDR2 SVGIG (reference sequence). CDR3 sequence: CAWSVVGRGTDTQYF. The CDR3 DNA sequence: TGTGCCTGGAGTGTAGTGGGCAGGGGCACAGATACGCAGTATTTT.

Only one count was recorded for this clone. The V call is TRBV28, the J call TRBJ2-7; 8 bases match TRBD2. The germline CDR1 and CDR2 sequences are MDHEN and SYDVKM. The V segment lost 4 bases and the J segment 4 bases; nucleotides outside the gene matches: 9. There are 15 residues in the CDR3. Here the CDR3 DNA reads TGTGCCAGCAGTTCCGCTGCGGGAGGTACTTACGAGCAGTACTTC. It specifies CASSSAAGGTYEQYF.

The chain uses TRBV7-9 and TRBJ2-2; D gene unclear. This CDR3 comprises 13 residues. V lost 5 bases to trimming and J lost 5 bases, with 9 bases between them. CDR1 and CDR2 (germline): SEHNR, FQNEAQ (reference sequence). The CDR3 loop is CASSLGETGELFF. CDR3 bases: TGTGCCAGCAGCCTCGGAGAGACCGGGGAGCTGTTTTTT.

The V and J genes are TRBV10-1 and TRBJ2-3, with a tentative D call TRBD1 (5 bases). The CDR3 is made up of 13 amino acids. Trimming cost V 5 bases and J 3 bases, with 9 bases left between them. Germline loops: CDR1 WNHNN, CDR2 SYGVQD (reference sequence). The CDR3 protein is CASSIQGTDTQYF. In DNA, the CDR3 is TGCGCCAGCAGTATCCAGGGAACAGATACGCAGTATTTT.

This chain links TRBV6-5 with TRBJ1-5, with 8 bases lining up with TRBD1. This CDR3 region has 15 residues. Trimming removed 7 bases from V and 1 base from J; junction bases left unmatched: 6. CDR1 is MNHEY, CDR2 SVGAGI, per germline. The CDR3: CASTDRVASNQPQHF. CDR3 sequence (DNA): TGTGCCAGCACGGACAGGGTTGCGAGCAATCAGCCCCAGCATTTT.

The CDR3: CASSQLAGEFIEQYF. In DNA, the CDR3 is TGTGCCAGCAGCCAGCTAGCGGGAGAGTTCATCGAGCAGTACTTC. The chain links TRBV4-2 to TRBJ2-7; 10 nucleotides line up with TRBD2. This CDR3 contains 15 residues. Germline loops: CDR1 LGHNA, CDR2 YNFKEQ. The V and J ends lost 3 bases and 6 bases, in that order; junction bases with no gene match: 8.

The chain has TRBV28 and TRBJ1-5, with 9 nucleotides matching TRBD1. Per the germline V gene, CDR1 is MDHEN and CDR2 is SYDVKM. V shed 6 bases, J shed 6 bases, and the junction held 6 bases outside the gene matches. The CDR3 length is 14 residues. The CDR3 DNA follows: TGTGCCAGCAGGGGACAGGGATTGGGTCAGCCCCAGCATTTT. As protein: CASRGQGLGQPQHF.

This chain joins TRBV11-2 and TRBJ1-1; D call uncertain. V lost 6 bases to trimming and J lost 7 bases, with 15 bases between them. The CDR3 loop spans 13 amino acids. In germline, CDR1 is SGHAT, CDR2 FQNNGV. The CDR3 reads CASSLSRGYEAFF. The CDR3 bases are TGTGCCAGCAGTTTAAGCCGGGGATATGAAGCTTTCTTT. Looking up the rest from reference TRBV11-2 and TRBJ1-1 gives the full variable domain: EAGVAQSPRYKIIEKRQSVAFWCNPISGHATLYWYQQILGQGPKLLIQFQNNGVVDDSQLPKDRFSAERLKGVDSTLKIQPAKLEDSAVYLCASSLSRGYEAFFGQGTRLTVV.

This clone has a handful of counts. The CDR3 here is CASSIQSSGGYEQYF. The CDR3 coding sequence is TGTGCCAGTAGTATACAGTCGTCCGGGGGTTACGAGCAGTACTTC. The J gene is TRBJ2-7, the V gene TRBV19, with a possible D match to TRBD2 (6 bases). Trimming left V 2 bases short and J 4 bases short, with 15 bases between. Germline CDR1 LNHDA, CDR2 SQIVND (reference sequence). This CDR3 has 15 amino acids.

This clone was detected only a few times. The chain has TRBV6-5 and TRBJ2-5; the match to TRBD1 covers 8 bases. Germline V gene data show CDR1 as MNHEY and CDR2 as SVGAGI. After removal of 0 bases from V and 4 bases from J, the junction contained 4 bases not matched to a gene. CDR3 size: 15 residues. Here the CDR3 DNA reads TGTGCCAGCAGTTACTCCGACAGGGGTCGAGAGACCCAGTACTTC. Translated: CASSYSDRGRETQYF.

The rearrangement uses TRBV28 and TRBJ1-5, with D possibly matching TRBD1 (5 bases). Trimming took off 8 bases at V and 7 bases at J, with 15 bases between the two ends. Germline CDR1 is MDHEN and CDR2 is SYDVKM. This CDR3 spans 13 amino acids. The chain's CDR3 is CASRTGVEQPQHF. Written as DNA, the CDR3 is TGTGCCAGCCGGACGGGGGTTGAGCAGCCCCAGCATTTT. Full variable domain (outside the CDR3, taken from reference TRBV28 and TRBJ1-5): DVKVTQSSRYLVKRTGEKVFLECVQDMDHENMFWYRQDPGLGLRLIYFSYDVKMKEKGDIPEGYSVSREKKERFSLILESASTNQTSMYLCASRTGVEQPQHFGDGTRLSIL.

V is TRBV5-4 and J is TRBJ1-1, with D possibly TRBD1 on 5 matching bases. The ends were cut back, 4 bases at V and 5 bases at J, with 12 bases in the middle. Germline-derived CDR1 and CDR2 are SGHNT and YYREEE (reference sequence). CDR3 size: 13 residues. In DNA, the CDR3 is TGTGCCAGCAGCCCCCAGGGAAGGACTGAAGCTTTCTTT. Translating gives CASSPQGRTEAFF.

V and J are TRBV3-1 (or the pseudogene TRBV3-2) and TRBJ2-7, with D tentatively TRBD1 (6 bases). CDR3 size: 15 residues. Looked up from germline, CDR1 is LGHDT and CDR2 is YNNKEL (reference sequence). V was pared by 4 bases and J by 4 bases, with 17 bases between. The DNA for the CDR3 is TGTGCCAGCAGCCCAGGGGCTCGGACAGTTTACGAGCAGTACTTC. Encoded protein: CASSPGARTVYEQYF.

This chain joins TRBV4-2 and TRBJ1-4; D is possibly TRBD1 (5 bases). This CDR3 contains 16 residues. CDR1 LGHNA and CDR2 YNFKEQ come from the germline V gene. The ends were cut back, 0 bases at V and 0 bases at J, with 8 bases in the middle. Written as DNA, the CDR3 is TGTGCCAGCAGCCAAGAACAGGCCACAACTAATGAAAAACTGTTTTTT. This encodes CASSQEQATTNEKLFF.

The V gene is TRBV28, the J gene TRBJ1-6, with D possibly TRBD1 on 5 matching bases. Trimming left V 4 bases short and J 9 bases short, with 13 bases between. CDR3 length: 14 residues. Germline assignment: CDR1 MDHEN and CDR2 SYDVKM. The CDR3 here is CASSSGQRGSPLHF. For the CDR3, the DNA is TGTGCCAGCAGTTCAGGACAAAGGGGTTCACCCCTCCACTTT.

The chain combines TRBV29-1 with TRBJ2-5, with 7 bases that match TRBD1. Germline V gene lookup returns CDR1 SQVTM and CDR2 ANQGSEA. The CDR3 extends over 12 amino acids. The junction had 2 bases not matched to a gene; V was cut back by 5 bases and J by 2 bases. In DNA form, the CDR3 reads TGCAGCGTTCAGGGGGAGCAAGAGACCCAGTACTTC. Residues: CSVQGEQETQYF.

The V gene is TRBV7-2, the J gene TRBJ2-1; a possible D gene is TRBD1 (6 bases). Trimming took off 4 bases at V and 2 bases at J, with 15 bases between the two ends. CDR1 SGHTA and CDR2 FQGNSA come from the germline V gene. The CDR3 runs to 16 residues. The CDR3 is CASSSTGTNTYNEQFF. For the CDR3, the DNA is TGTGCCAGCAGCTCGACTGGGACAAACACCTACAATGAGCAGTTCTTC.

This chain connects TRBV28 to TRBJ2-7; the D is unclear. This CDR3 comprises 12 residues. Per the germline V gene, CDR1 is MDHEN and CDR2 is SYDVKM. Deletions cut 6 bases from V and 3 bases from J, with 9 bases between. The CDR3 sequence: CASRNYNYEQYF. In DNA, the CDR3 is TGTGCCAGCAGAAATTACAACTACGAGCAGTACTTC.

This clone has only one observation. The chain combines TRBV19 with TRBJ2-3; D is ambiguous. CDR3 length equals 14 residues. The V gene lost 5 bases and the J gene lost 1 base, with 10 bases spanning the gap. The V gene's germline CDR1 is LNHDA and CDR2 SQIVND (reference sequence). The CDR3 loop is CASSPSIGTDTQYF. The CDR3 coding sequence is TGTGCCAGTAGTCCTTCTATTGGCACAGATACGCAGTATTTT. The whole variable domain, filled in from reference TRBV19 and TRBJ2-3, reads DGGITQSPKYLFRKEGQNVTLSCEQNLNHDAMYWYRQDPGQGLRLIYYSQIVNDFQKGDIAEGYSVSREKKESFPLTVTSAQKNPTAFYLCASSPSIGTDTQYFGPGTRLTVL.

V usage is TRBV19 and J usage is TRBJ1-5, with a tentative D call TRBD1 (6 bases). The CDR3 totals 16 residues. Germline CDR1 and CDR2: LNHDA and SQIVND (reference sequence). The germline V and J ends were trimmed by 2 bases and 3 bases, with 14 bases remaining between them. The CDR3 here is CASSIKRDKNNQPQHF. The CDR3 nucleotides read TGTGCCAGTAGTATAAAAAGGGACAAAAACAATCAGCCCCAGCATTTT.

The chain links TRBV30 to TRBJ1-1; 7 bases agree with TRBD1. V trimming: 4 bases; J trimming: 2 bases; junction bases outside the gene matches: 13. Germline V gene sequence: CDR1 GTSNPN, CDR2 SVGIG (reference sequence). The CDR3 spans 16 residues. The CDR3 coding sequence is TGTGCCTGGATAAGCTGGCGGAGGGGGCTTAACACTGAAGCTTTCTTT. It specifies CAWISWRRGLNTEAFF.